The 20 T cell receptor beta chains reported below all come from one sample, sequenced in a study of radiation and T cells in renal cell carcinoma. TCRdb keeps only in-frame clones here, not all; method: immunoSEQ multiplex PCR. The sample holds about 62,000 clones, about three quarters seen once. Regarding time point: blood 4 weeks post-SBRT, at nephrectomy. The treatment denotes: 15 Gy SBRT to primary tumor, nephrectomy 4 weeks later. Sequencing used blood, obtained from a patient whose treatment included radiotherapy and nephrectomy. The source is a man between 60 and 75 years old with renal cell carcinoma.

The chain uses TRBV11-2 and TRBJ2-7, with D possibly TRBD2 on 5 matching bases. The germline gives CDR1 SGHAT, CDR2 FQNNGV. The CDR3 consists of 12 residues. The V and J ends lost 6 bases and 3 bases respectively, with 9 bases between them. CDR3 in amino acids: CASSYGNYEQYV. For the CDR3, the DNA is TGTGCCAGCAGTTACGGGAACTACGAGCAGTACGTC.

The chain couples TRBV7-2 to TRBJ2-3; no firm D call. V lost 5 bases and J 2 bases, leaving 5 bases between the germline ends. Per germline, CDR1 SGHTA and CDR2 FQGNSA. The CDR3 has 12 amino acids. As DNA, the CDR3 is TGTGCCAGCAGCCGTCTCACAGATACGCAGTATTTT. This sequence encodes CASSRLTDTQYF.

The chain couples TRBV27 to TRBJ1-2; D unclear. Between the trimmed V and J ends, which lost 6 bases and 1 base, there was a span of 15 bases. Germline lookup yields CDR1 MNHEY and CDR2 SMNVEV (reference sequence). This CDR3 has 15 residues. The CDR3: CASRASTGVNYGYTF. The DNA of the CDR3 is TGTGCCAGCAGGGCCTCCACGGGAGTTAACTATGGCTACACCTTC.

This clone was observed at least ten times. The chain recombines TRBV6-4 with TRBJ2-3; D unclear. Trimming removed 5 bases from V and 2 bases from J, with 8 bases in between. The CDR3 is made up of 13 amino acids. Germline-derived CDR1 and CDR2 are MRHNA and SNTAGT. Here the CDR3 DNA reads TGTGCCAGCAGTCTTGGAGTCACAGATACGCAGTATTTT. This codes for CASSLGVTDTQYF.

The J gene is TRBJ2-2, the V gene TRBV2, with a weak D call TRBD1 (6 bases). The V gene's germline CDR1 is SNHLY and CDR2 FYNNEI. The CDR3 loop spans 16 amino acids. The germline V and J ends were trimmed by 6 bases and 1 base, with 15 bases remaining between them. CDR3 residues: CASSLPDSLNTGELFF. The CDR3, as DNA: TGTGCCAGCAGCCTCCCGGACAGCCTGAACACCGGGGAGCTGTTTTTT. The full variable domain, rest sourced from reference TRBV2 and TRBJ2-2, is EPEVTQTPSHQVTQMGQEVILRCVPISNHLYFYWYRQILGQKVEFLVSFYNNEISEKSEIFDDQFSVERPDGSNFTLKIRSTKLEDSAMYFCASSLPDSLNTGELFFGEGSRLTVL.

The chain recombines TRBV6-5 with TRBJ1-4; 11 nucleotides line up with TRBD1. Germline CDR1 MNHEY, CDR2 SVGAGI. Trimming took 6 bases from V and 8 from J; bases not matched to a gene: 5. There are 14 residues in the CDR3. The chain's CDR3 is CASRTGTGGEKLFF. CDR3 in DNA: TGTGCCAGCAGGACCGGGACAGGGGGGGAAAAACTGTTTTTT.

DNA for the CDR3: TGTGCCAGTAGTATCTCACAGGGGGCTGTTGAAAAACTGTTTTTT. The encoded protein is CASSISQGAVEKLFF. The rearrangement uses TRBV19 and TRBJ1-4; 9 bases are a match to TRBD1. Trimming took 3 bases from V and 7 from J; bases not matched to a gene: 6. The CDR3 loop spans 15 amino acids. The germline CDR1 and CDR2 sequences are LNHDA and SQIVND (reference sequence).

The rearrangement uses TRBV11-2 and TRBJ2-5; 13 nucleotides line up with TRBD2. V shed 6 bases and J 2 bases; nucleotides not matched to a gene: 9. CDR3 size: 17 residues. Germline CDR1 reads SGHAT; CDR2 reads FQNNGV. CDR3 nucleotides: TGTGCCAGCAGACCGAGACTAGCGGGGGGTCCTCAAGAGACCCAGTACTTC. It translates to CASRPRLAGGPQETQYF.

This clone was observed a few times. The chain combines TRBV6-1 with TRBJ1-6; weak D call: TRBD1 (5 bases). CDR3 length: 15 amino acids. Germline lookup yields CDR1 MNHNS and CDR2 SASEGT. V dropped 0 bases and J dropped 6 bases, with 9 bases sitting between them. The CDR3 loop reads CASSEARTSNSPLHF. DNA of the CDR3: TGTGCCAGCAGTGAAGCGAGGACATCTAATTCACCCCTCCACTTT.

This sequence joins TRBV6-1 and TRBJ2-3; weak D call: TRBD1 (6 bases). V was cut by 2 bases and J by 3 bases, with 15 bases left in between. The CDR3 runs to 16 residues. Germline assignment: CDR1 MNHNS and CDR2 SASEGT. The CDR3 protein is CASSESRVQGTDTQYF. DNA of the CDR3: TGTGCCAGCAGTGAATCCCGGGTCCAGGGGACAGATACGCAGTATTTT.

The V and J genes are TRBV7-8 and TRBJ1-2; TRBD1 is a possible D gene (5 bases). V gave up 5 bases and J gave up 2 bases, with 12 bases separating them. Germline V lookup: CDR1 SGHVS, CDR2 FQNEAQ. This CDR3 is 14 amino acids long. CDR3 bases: TGTGCCAGCAGCCCCCGGGCAGGGAACTATGGCTACACCTTC. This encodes CASSPRAGNYGYTF.

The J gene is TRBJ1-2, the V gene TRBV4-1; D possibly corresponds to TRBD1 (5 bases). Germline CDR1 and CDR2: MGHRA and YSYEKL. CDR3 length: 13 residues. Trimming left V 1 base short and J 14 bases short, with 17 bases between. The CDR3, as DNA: TGCGCCAGCAGCCAAGTTCATCAGGAGGGACCTACCTTC. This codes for CASSQVHQEGPTF.

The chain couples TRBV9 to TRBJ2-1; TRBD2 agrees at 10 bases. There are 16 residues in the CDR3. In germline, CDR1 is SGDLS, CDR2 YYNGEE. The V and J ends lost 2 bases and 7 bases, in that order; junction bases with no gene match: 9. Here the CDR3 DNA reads TGTGCCAGCAGCGTCCTAGCGGGAGCTTCGGCAAATGAGCAGTTCTTC. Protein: CASSVLAGASANEQFF.

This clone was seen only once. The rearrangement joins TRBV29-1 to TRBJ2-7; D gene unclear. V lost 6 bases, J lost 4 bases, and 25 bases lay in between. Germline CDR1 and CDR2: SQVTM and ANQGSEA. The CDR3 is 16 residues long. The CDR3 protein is CSVQREQWRPSYEQYV. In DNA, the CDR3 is TGCAGCGTCCAACGCGAACAGTGGAGACCCTCATACGAGCAGTACGTC.

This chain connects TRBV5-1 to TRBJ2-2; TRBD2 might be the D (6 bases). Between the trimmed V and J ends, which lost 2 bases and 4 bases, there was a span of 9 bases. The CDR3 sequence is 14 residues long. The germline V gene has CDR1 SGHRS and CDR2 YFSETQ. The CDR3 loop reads CASSFPGGTGELFF. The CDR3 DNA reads TGCGCCAGCAGCTTCCCCGGGGGCACCGGGGAGCTGTTTTTT.

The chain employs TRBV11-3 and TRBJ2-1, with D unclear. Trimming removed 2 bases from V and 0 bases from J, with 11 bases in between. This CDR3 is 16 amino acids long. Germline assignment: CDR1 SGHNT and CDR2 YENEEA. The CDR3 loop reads CASSLNGQSSYNEQFF. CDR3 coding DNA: TGTGCCAGCAGCTTAAACGGCCAGTCCTCCTACAATGAGCAGTTCTTC.

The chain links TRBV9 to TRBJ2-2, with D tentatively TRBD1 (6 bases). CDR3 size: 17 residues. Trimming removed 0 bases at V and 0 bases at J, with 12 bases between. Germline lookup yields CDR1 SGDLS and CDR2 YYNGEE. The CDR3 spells CASSVGYRASNTGELFF. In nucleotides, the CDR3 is TGTGCCAGCAGCGTAGGATACAGGGCATCGAACACCGGGGAGCTGTTTTTT.

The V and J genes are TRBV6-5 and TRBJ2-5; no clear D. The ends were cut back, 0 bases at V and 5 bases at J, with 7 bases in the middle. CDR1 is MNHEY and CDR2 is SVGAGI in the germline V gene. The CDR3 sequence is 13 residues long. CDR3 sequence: CASSYSPWETQYF. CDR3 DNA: TGTGCCAGCAGTTACTCACCATGGGAGACCCAGTACTTC.

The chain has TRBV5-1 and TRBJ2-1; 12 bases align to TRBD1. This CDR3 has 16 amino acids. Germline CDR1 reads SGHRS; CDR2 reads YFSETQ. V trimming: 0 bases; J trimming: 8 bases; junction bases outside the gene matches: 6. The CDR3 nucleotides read TGCGCCAGCAGCTTGGGTCCGGGACAGGGGGCCGATGAGCAGTTCTTC. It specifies CASSLGPGQGADEQFF.

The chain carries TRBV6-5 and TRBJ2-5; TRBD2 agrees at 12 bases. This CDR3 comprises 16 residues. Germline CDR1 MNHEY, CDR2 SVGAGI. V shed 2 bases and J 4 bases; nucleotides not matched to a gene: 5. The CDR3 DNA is TGTGCCAGCAGTTACGAGACTAGCGGGAGTGGAGAGACCCAGTACTTC. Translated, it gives CASSYETSGSGETQYF.